This record looks at one T cell receptor beta chain sequence and its context. The sample is drawn from a study of blood T cell repertoires in COVID-19. Study background: The analysed material was cDNA or gDNA that came from T cells, B-cell-depleted T cells, or PBMCs.

The authors' processing: By means of reference gene primer amplification, nucleated cell counts were estimated. Sequencing was performed with immunoSEQ multiplex PCR; in TCRdb, only in-frame clones are kept and a portion is missing. The D gene and trimming were derived from the DNA, and the V and J assignments and clone size from that table. The sample includes 55,000 to 70,000 clones, about 87% of them seen just once. The germline gives CDR1 SGHNT, CDR2 YYREEE (reference sequence). The CDR3 length is 16 residues. The junction had 10 bases not matched to a gene; V was cut back by 4 bases and J by 0 bases.

The sequence came from a man in his 60s with active or convalescent COVID-19. The source material was peripheral blood. The J gene is TRBJ2-7, the V gene TRBV5-4; 7 bases line up with TRBD1. The CDR3 is CASSRNRQGTSYEQYF. The DNA of the CDR3 is TGTGCCAGCAGCCGAAATCGACAGGGAACCTCCTACGAGCAGTACTTC.